Sequencing of this T cell receptor (beta chain) was carried out in a study of CD4 T cells in relation to SARS-CoV-2 and coronaviruses. Profiled with immunoSEQ multiplex PCR; TCRdb holds only in-frame clones, not every one. This sample has about 38,000 clones; 82% occur once, and the top ten carry 3.5% to 5%. Germline V gives CDR1 MNHGY, CDR2 SAAAGT. V lost 6 bases, J lost 0 bases, and 5 bases stayed unmatched. This CDR3 comprises 14 residues. Notes on this clone: Its antigen is currently unknown.

Approximately 9 x 10^4 naive or memory CD4+ cells were cultured with CEF peptides for nine to ten days. Notes on the study in general: The assay detects memory recall responses, not culture-primed primary responses.

The sequence was collected from an adult with COVID-19. What was sequenced was naive CD4+ T cells from PBMCs, cultured in vitro. Subset in this sample: naive CD4+ T cells isolated by negative enrichment. The J gene is TRBJ2-7, the V gene TRBV6-8, with 7 bases that match TRBD1. The CDR3 coding sequence is TGTGCCAGCAGGTTGACAGGGTCCTCCTACGAGCAGTACTTC. It translates to CASRLTGSSYEQYF.